Listed below are T cell receptor beta chains from one sample, sequenced in a study of T cells in Graves' hyperthyroidism and ophthalmopathy. TCRdb re-derived calls from the multiplex PCR reads in MiXCR, one entry per CDR3 protein. The profile shows 250,000 to 350,000 distinct CDR3 sequences, approximately 17% of them singletons. The source material was blood. The receptors here all came from a woman aged 60 to 75 with Graves' ophthalmopathy. The CDR3 runs from the conserved cysteine through the conserved F or W. A D gene is named only where the DNA matches it firmly. Clone sizes are given selectively: once, few, many, or a class where the clone is expanded.

d_gene,j_gene,abundance,v_gene,CDR3aa,CDR3nt
-,TRBJ1-5,few,TRBV7-9,CASSLEASLGASNQPQHF,TGTGCCAGCAGCTTAGAGGCCAGTCTGGGGGCAAGCAATCAGCCCCAGCATTTT
-,TRBJ2-3,few,TRBV19,CASSIQGRLSTDTQYF,TGTGCCAGTAGTATTCAGGGACGGCTTAGCACAGATACGCAGTATTTT
-,TRBJ2-7,few,TRBV20-1,CSAALAGITYEQYF,TGCAGTGCCGCATTAGCCGGGATCACCTACGAGCAGTACTTC
TRBD1,TRBJ1-5,-,TRBV6-2/TRBV6-3,CASSATGQGTGQPQHF,TGTGCCAGCAGCGCTACGGGACAGGGGACGGGGCAGCCCCAGCATTTT
-,TRBJ1-5,-,TRBV27,CASSFWNQPQQF,TGTGCCAGCAGTTTCTGGAATCAGCCCCAGCAGTTT
TRBD1,TRBJ1-4,many,TRBV12-5,CASGLRQGKDEKLFF,TGTGCTAGTGGTTTGAGACAGGGAAAGGATGAAAAACTGTTTTTT
TRBD2,TRBJ2-7,few,TRBV5-5,CASSLAMGGDLYEQYF,TGTGCCAGCAGCTTGGCCATGGGGGGGGACCTCTACGAGCAGTACTTC
TRBD2,TRBJ2-7,many,TRBV11-2,CASSLSGVDTYEQYF,TGTGCCAGCAGCTTAAGCGGGGTAGATACCTACGAGCAGTACTTC
-,TRBJ2-7,many,TRBV5-1,CASSLITGSDEQYF,TGCGCCAGCAGCTTGATTACAGGGTCCGACGAGCAGTACTTC
-,TRBJ1-5,few,TRBV6-1,CASSSGTGVGPQHF,TGTGCCAGCAGCTCCGGGACGGGCGTCGGGCCCCAGCATTTT
-,TRBJ1-6,-,TRBV20-1,CSARAAGRNSPLHF,TGCAGTGCTAGGGCGGCGGGGAGGAATTCACCCCTCCACTTT
-,TRBJ2-6,-,TRBV7-9,CASSGPGTGANVLTF,TGTGCCAGCAGCGGACCAGGGACCGGGGCCAACGTCCTGACTTTC
-,TRBJ1-2,-,TRBV25-1,CASSNVGDGGYTF,TGTGCCAGCAGTAACGTCGGGGACGGTGGCTACACCTTC
-,TRBJ1-2,many,TRBV7-2,CASSNGPLSGYGYTF,TGTGCCAGCAGCAACGGGCCCCTATCCGGCTATGGCTACACCTTC
-,TRBJ2-7,many,TRBV2,CASSGRQGRGTTDYEQYF,TGTGCCAGCAGTGGACGACAGGGACGGGGGACGACGGACTACGAGCAGTACTTC
-,TRBJ2-7,many,TRBV11-2,CASSLTIRGYEQYF,TGTGCCAGCAGCTTGACTATCAGGGGCTACGAGCAGTACTTC
-,TRBJ2-3,-,TRBV7-9,CASTLDRFLTDTQYF,TGTGCCAGCACCCTTGACAGGTTTCTCACAGATACGCAGTATTTT
TRBD2,TRBJ2-5,many,TRBV5-1,CASSTGLAAQETQYF,TGCGCCAGCAGCACCGGACTAGCGGCGCAAGAGACCCAGTACTTC
TRBD1,TRBJ1-4,-,TRBV2,CASSALGQGLNEKLFF,TGTGCCAGCAGTGCACTAGGACAGGGACTCAATGAAAAACTGTTTTTT
-,TRBJ1-6,-,TRBV7-2,CASSLEVWGRDYNSPLHF,TGTGCCAGCAGCTTAGAAGTCTGGGGAAGGGACTATAATTCACCCCTCCACTTT
-,TRBJ1-5,many,TRBV6-1,CASSYPGDTSNQPQHF,TGTGCCAGCAGTTACCCAGGGGACACGAGCAATCAGCCCCAGCATTTT
TRBD1,TRBJ2-1,many,TRBV11-2,CASSRTGRLYNEQFF,TGTGCCAGCAGCCGGACAGGGAGGCTCTACAATGAGCAGTTCTTC
TRBD1,TRBJ2-4,-,TRBV7-2,CASSFGQDFGGKNIQYF,TGCGCCAGCAGTTTCGGACAGGATTTTGGGGGAAAAAACATTCAGTACTTC
-,TRBJ2-7,-,TRBV7-2,CASSPGIPGSGQYF,TGTGCCAGCAGCCCAGGGATACCAGGGAGCGGGCAGTACTTC
-,TRBJ1-4,-,TRBV4-3,CASSQDVLVVNEKLFF,TGCGCCAGCAGCCAGGACGTCCTTGTAGTGAATGAAAAACTGTTTTTT
TRBD1,TRBJ1-1,many,TRBV5-5,CASSLRGQNTEAFF,TGTGCCAGCAGTCTCAGGGGGCAGAACACTGAAGCTTTCTTT
-,TRBJ2-3,many,TRBV5-1,CASSLISSTDTQYF,TGCGCCAGCAGCTTGATCTCTAGCACAGATACGCAGTATTTT
TRBD1,TRBJ1-1,many,TRBV27,CASSNYRGGLNTEAFF,TGTGCCAGCAGTAACTACAGGGGGGGTCTGAACACTGAAGCTTTCTTT
-,TRBJ2-5,many,TRBV6-1,CASSPGTGMGDQYF,TGTGCCAGCAGTCCCGGGACTGGGATGGGTGACCAGTACTTC
-,TRBJ2-3,few,TRBV3-1,CASSQPRVTDTQYF,TGTGCCAGCAGCCAACCCCGGGTCACAGATACGCAGTATTTT
-,TRBJ2-5,-,TRBV19,CASSMGRPGRETQYF,TGTGCCAGTAGTATGGGACGGCCGGGGCGAGAGACCCAGTACTTC
-,TRBJ2-5,many,TRBV18,CASSPPGETQYF,TGTGCCAGCTCACCACCGGGGGAGACCCAGTACTTC
-,TRBJ2-6,few,TRBV20-1,CSAGESSSGANVLTF,TGCAGTGCTGGGGAGAGTAGCTCTGGGGCCAACGTCCTGACTTTC
TRBD1,TRBJ1-4,-,TRBV10-1,CASVGEGAPAPANEKLFF,TGCGCCAGCGTTGGGGAGGGGGCCCCCGCACCCGCTAATGAAAAACTGTTTTTT
TRBD1,TRBJ1-3,many,TRBV27,CASSLFASGGLSGNTIYF,TGTGCCAGCAGTTTATTTGCGTCAGGGGGCCTCTCTGGAAACACCATATATTTT
TRBD1,TRBJ1-5,many,TRBV25-1,CASSETGQNQPQHF,TGTGCCAGCAGCGAAACGGGACAGAATCAGCCCCAGCATTTT